The rows below give T cell receptor beta chains drawn from one sample of a study of T cells in Graves' hyperthyroidism and ophthalmopathy. TCRdb called the multiplex PCR reads again in MiXCR, with one record for every CDR3 protein. The sample holds 450,000 to 650,000 distinct CDR3 sequences; around 21% are singletons and the top ten take about 30%. The sequenced sample consisted of blood. The receptors were sampled from a man aged 18 to 30 with Graves' hyperthyroidism. Both conserved end residues are part of each CDR3. A D gene is named only where the DNA matches it firmly. Clone size appears in some rows only: once, few, many, or a class for an expanded clone.

CVSSLPPNYGYTF	TGCGTCAGCAGCTTGCCGCCAAACTATGGCTACACCTTC	-	-	TRBV5-1	TRBJ1-2
CAWSDLGRASEQYF	TGTGCCTGGAGTGACCTAGGTCGAGCCAGCGAGCAGTACTTC	-	many	TRBV30	TRBJ2-7
CAVRPGYAGNTIYF	TGTGCCGTCAGGCCGGGGTACGCTGGAAACACCATATATTTT	-	many	TRBV6-1	TRBJ1-3
CSARGGDNTGELFF	TGCAGTGCTAGAGGGGGGGATAACACCGGGGAGCTGTTTTTT	-	many	TRBV20-1	TRBJ2-2
CSARDRRVGQPQHF	TGCAGTGCTAGAGATCGCAGGGTGGGTCAGCCCCAGCATTTT	-	many	TRBV20-1	TRBJ1-5
CASSFQGGAVAFF	TGTGCCAGCAGTTTTCAGGGAGGTGCCGTCGCTTTCTTT	-	many	TRBV28	TRBJ1-1
CASRAGGKSTQYF	TGTGCCAGCAGGGCCGGCGGCAAGTCTACCCAGTACTTC	-	many	TRBV6-1	TRBJ2-5
CAISEIQLEGYTF	TGTGCCATCAGTGAAATACAGTTAGAGGGCTACACCTTC	-	many	TRBV10-3	TRBJ1-2
CASSLSGAVQSNQPQHF	TGTGCCAGCAGTTTATCGGGAGCAGTACAAAGCAATCAGCCCCAGCATTTT	-	few	TRBV28	TRBJ1-5
CASSETAGTGWSNQPQHF	TGTGCCTCCAGTGAGACGGCCGGGACAGGGTGGAGCAATCAGCCCCAGCATTTT	TRBD1	-	TRBV24-1	TRBJ1-5
CASSQDQTGDIGDTEAFF	TGCGCCAGCAGCCAAGATCAAACAGGGGACATAGGGGACACTGAAGCTTTCTTT	TRBD1	few	TRBV4-1	TRBJ1-1
CVSSQGGDIGELFF	TGTGTCAGCAGTCAGGGGGGTGACATCGGGGAGCTGTTTTTT	-	-	TRBV6-1	TRBJ2-2
CSAPGGYGYYEQYF	TGCAGTGCGCCGGGGGGGTACGGTTACTACGAGCAGTACTTC	TRBD2	-	TRBV20-1	TRBJ2-7
CSARREGSYTF	TGCAGTGCTAGACGGGAGGGTAGCTACACCTTC	-	many	TRBV20-1	TRBJ1-2
CASSTPSGRAPGELFF	TGTGCCAGCAGTACCCCTAGCGGGAGAGCTCCCGGGGAGCTGTTTTTT	TRBD2	many	TRBV12-3/TRBV12-4	TRBJ2-2
CASSLGTSPSEQYF	TGTGCCAGCAGTCTCGGGACTAGTCCAAGCGAGCAGTACTTC	TRBD2	few	TRBV12-3/TRBV12-4	TRBJ2-7
CASSGMGTGSSEAFF	TGTGCCAGTAGTGGCATGGGGACAGGGTCCTCTGAAGCTTTCTTT	TRBD1	many	TRBV19	TRBJ1-1
CSVEVPGSGHQNTEAFF	TGCAGCGTTGAAGTACCCGGTTCAGGGCATCAGAACACTGAAGCTTTCTTT	-	-	TRBV29-1	TRBJ1-1
CASSGSSGGHQPQHF	TGTGCCAGCAGTGGGTCGTCAGGGGGCCATCAGCCCCAGCATTTT	TRBD1	many	TRBV6-1	TRBJ1-5
CASSQDRVGTGEETQYF	TGTGCCAGCAGCCAAGATCGGGTAGGGACAGGGGAAGAGACCCAGTACTTC	TRBD1	-	TRBV3-1	TRBJ2-5
CASRSSGQGDRETQYF	TGTGCCAGTAGGAGCTCGGGACAGGGGGATCGAGAGACCCAGTACTTC	TRBD1	-	TRBV19	TRBJ2-5
CASSPGQSLGGYTF	TGTGCCAGCTCACCAGGACAGTCTCTGGGTGGCTACACCTTC	-	-	TRBV18	TRBJ1-2
CASSAGTPANYGYTF	TGTGCCAGCAGTGCCGGGACACCGGCTAACTATGGCTACACCTTC	-	once	TRBV6-1	TRBJ1-2
CASSFEGPGYTF	TGTGCCAGCAGTTTTGAGGGTCCCGGCTACACCTTC	-	many	TRBV12-3/TRBV12-4	TRBJ1-2